Below, one T cell receptor (beta chain) is given with its context. Its antigen is unidentified. The source of the sample is a study of T cell responses to AZD1222 COVID-19 vaccine. Findings of the study overall: A rise in Spike-specific TCR breadth and depth followed two AZD1222 doses.

This table comes from immunoSEQ multiplex PCR, and its TCRdb copy is limited to in-frame clones, with some not included. The sample lists about 140,000 clones, almost 90% occurring once. The CDR3 runs 16 residues. The germline V and J ends were trimmed by 3 bases and 9 bases, with 18 bases remaining between them. Germline lookup yields CDR1 MNHEY and CDR2 SMNVEV (reference sequence). The sequence came from an adult in good health. The chain recombines TRBV27 with TRBJ1-6, with D perhaps TRBD1 (5 bases). Sample: peripheral blood, taken on day 0 of AZD1222 vaccination. The CDR3 sequence is CASSFRDPGRGSPLHF. The CDR3 DNA sequence: TGTGCCAGCAGTTTTCGGGACCCAGGGCGAGGTTCACCCCTCCACTTT.